This paragraph covers one TCR beta chain sequence. Its specificity is unknown. Data came from immunoSEQ multiplex PCR; TCRdb stores just in-frame clones and leaves some out. This table has around 79,000 clones, 75% to 95% appearing once. Germline CDR1 reads ENHRY; CDR2 reads SYGVKD. The ends lost 4 bases at V and 7 bases at J; junction bases unmatched: 5. The CDR3 totals 14 residues. This entry belongs to a study of OX40 agonist ivuxolimab in advanced cancers. Study as a whole: Patients were 65% to 85% male with ages roughly 23 to 90, mean roughly 55. Eligibility rules accepted prior anti-PD-1, anti-PD-L1 or anti-CTLA-4 therapy, and 40% had some.

The study, taken as a whole, reports: Both blood CD4+ and CD8+ T cells showed clonal growth by week 6 at 0.1 to 3.0 mg/kg. Relative to CD4+ cells, CD8+ T cells on average had more expanded clones.

The source material was CD4+ or CD8+ T cells sorted from blood, sampled in a trial of the OX40 agonist ivuxolimab. This clonotype was obtained from an adult with an advanced solid tumor such as melanoma, head and neck, liver or kidney cancer. This chain connects TRBV10-3 to TRBJ1-5, with TRBD1 matching 9 bases. In DNA, the CDR3 is TGTGCCATCAGTGTCGAAACAGGGGGCCAGCCCCAGCATTTT. Residues: CAISVETGGQPQHF.